The source of this TCR beta chain is a study of T cell responses to AZD1222 COVID-19 vaccine. In the study overall: Investigators merged groups given second doses at roughly 4 or roughly 12 weeks.

The repertoire was sequenced with immunoSEQ multiplex PCR; TCRdb's copy has only in-frame clones and lacks some. In the table there are fewer than 100,000 clones, around nine tenths of which are singletons. To note about this clone: Its matching antigen is unknown.

Study-level results: The study identified only five or six AZD1222 recipients as seropositive at baseline. Spike-specific TCR breadth and depth both grew after two AZD1222 doses. Clonal diversity was possibly underestimated, and the donors were mostly white British, with more females.

The sample in question was peripheral blood, obtained on day 0 of AZD1222 vaccination. The receptor was isolated from an adult in good health.

The CDR3 DNA reads as TGTGCCAGCAGTTACCCTGGGCCCCAGCATTTT. This translates into CASSYPGPQHF. This sequence joins TRBV6-2 or TRBV6-3 and TRBJ1-5; D gene unclear. V was cut by 2 bases and J by 9 bases, with 5 bases left in between. Germline loops: CDR1 MNHEY, CDR2 SVGEGT. The CDR3 has 11 amino acids.